This entry features one T cell receptor (beta chain) sequence. The clone's antigen remains unknown. A much larger clone lies a single base off, so this may be a read error. The missing conserved phenylalanine or tryptophan at the end of this CDR3 makes a read error likely. Receptors were amplified or captured by PCR. Data came from an Illumina HiSeq 4000. Bulk TCR libraries were made following a previously described method, with the TCR primers given in Table S5. Purification of total RNA was performed with the Qiagen AllPrep DNA/RNA kit. Reads from multiple sequencing runs of the same library were pooled before analysis. Regarding the original processing steps: Reads were retained only if an exact TCR constant sequence was present, and the retained reads were trimmed to 150 nt and grouped according to their 12-nt molecular barcodes. Within each barcode group, reads were sub-clustered at a 15% Levenshtein threshold, and quality-weighted consensus sequences were built per RNA molecule. Non-functional sequences were excluded, and lower-count sequences lying one edit away from another sequence were also excluded. On the basis of fitting two negative binomial distributions, barcode sub-clusters with fewer than 20% of the maximum read count were discarded. In-frame beta chains were kept once TCRdb had trimmed the public reads at Q25 with fastp and called clones with MiXCR. CDR3 protein sequences are deduplicated, and each keeps its most common genes and DNA. TCRdb, not the original authors, processed these V and J calls. The sample contains about 54,000 distinct CDR3 sequences, roughly a quarter of them found a single time. About 2% of the sample is taken by the ten largest.

The data were taken from a study of molecular identifiers for immune sequencing clone quantification (dated 2018 in TCRdb). For the study in its entirety: For a replicate experiment, the RNA from either approximately 20,000 or 100,000 naive CD8 T cells was divided into five aliquots, and four of those aliquots went on to sequencing. CD8 T cells were used in a methods study to benchmark molecular-identifier clustering-based TCR repertoire sequencing (MIDCIRS) and TCR RNA copy counting. General conclusions and limits of the study: Identical TCR molecules sharing a barcode could cause highly expanded clone sizes to be underestimated. Modeling estimated about 2.8 recovered TCR RNA copies per cell, compared with about 9.8 by digital PCR, which implies 30% to 35% capture efficiency. When barcode sub-clustering was omitted, TCR diversity was inflated by chimeric consensus sequences, with chimeras reaching as high as 47%. In CMV-specific effector cells, over 99% of molecules were held by clones above 20 RNA copies, whereas under 1% of molecules were held by such clones in naive cells. A single cell's worth of spiked-in Jurkat TCR RNA was reported detectable even among one million naive CD8 T cells. The naive libraries included spiked-in Jurkat TCR RNA (roughly eleven copies' worth), and this Jurkat TCR RNA is not part of the donor repertoire.

Libraries of naive CD8 T cells were generated from about 21,000 to 970,000 sorted cells, with 10%, 30% or 50% of the purified RNA used. Naive CD8 T cells were FACS-sorted as CD8+CD4-CCR7+CD45RA+ on a BD FACSAria II into RLT Plus buffer. To test detection sensitivity, Jurkat RNA equivalent to more than 9 TCR copies was spiked into samples of roughly 20,000-1,000,000 naive CD8 T cells. CD8 T cells were enriched with RosetteSep CD8+ T Cell Enrichment Cocktail and Ficoll-Paque, followed by ACK red cell lysis. According to the germline V gene, CDR1 reads SQVTM and CDR2 reads ANQGSEA. The CDR3 length is 13 residues, termini included. CDR3 DNA only is kept here, 39 bases in frame from base 1. V loses 7 bases at its end and J loses 1 base; junction bases beyond the gene matches: 7.

The receptor comes from a human donor in good health. Some libraries in this study had Jurkat cell RNA spiked in. Sequences were obtained from naive CD8+ T cells from blood, with Jurkat cell RNA spiked in. What this sample's cell subset or site label stands for: FACS-sorted CD8+CD4-CCR7+CD45RA+ naive T cells. The sequence joins TRBV29-1 to TRBJ2-7; 7 of the junction bases match TRBD1. The DNA sequence reads TGCAGCGCCGAGACGACAGGGTCCTACGAGCAGTACTCC. It encodes CSAETTGSYEQYS.